The TCR beta chain described here comes from a study of human T cells and chemical hapten exposure (dated by TCRdb to the early 2020s). About the study as a whole: For sensitization, 2% DPC in acetone was applied to a 2 cm by 2 cm area of upper inner arm skin. Throughout the approximately 24-week study period, patients were also given weekly therapeutic DPC doses on the scalp. Patch testing was done on the upper back using Finn chambers containing 0.01% DPC, and results were scored after 6 days according to International Contact Dermatitis Research Group standards. The mostly female patient cohort included alopecia areata with under or over 50% scalp involvement, alopecia totalis and alopecia universalis. Libraries were pooled for sequencing, and per-sample TCR yields varied mainly because of small differences in library volumes within the pool. In alopecia patients, the study followed how the peripheral blood TCR repertoire changed in vivo over primary and secondary sensitization to diphenylcyclopropenone (DPC), a hapten. Blood samples were taken from patients before sensitization (week 0) and at 2, 6 and about 24 weeks after DPC sensitization. Blood for TCR sequencing was provided by twenty-nine alopecia patients at one to four time points (pre-sensitization, 2, 6 and 24 weeks). For every blood RNA sample, sequencing covered both the TCR alpha and TCR beta chains. Points the paper makes about the study in general: Expanded TCRs formed significantly more large CDR3 similarity clusters than pre-sensitization or healthy control sets, consistent with antigen-driven responses. After repeated subsampling, the strength of the expansion versus patch-test correlation and the threshold at which it became significant changed. A positive correlation was found between the number of PT1 expanded TCRs and patch test score, with significance reached at thresholds 8, 16 and 32 but not 4. Because all patients had alopecia, a presumed autoimmune disease, the immune response of the patients might differ from that of healthy individuals. DPC sensitization did not change how many TCRs were above 1 in 1000 frequency, and no evidence was found of alterations in global repertoire structure.

V and J lose 6 bases and 0 bases, and a span of 11 bases separates them. Spanning cysteine to phenylalanine, the CDR3 consists of 14 amino acids. Only the CDR3 portion is preserved as DNA: 42 bases, with reading frame beginning at the first base. The library relied on RACE. Sequencing was carried out with a NextSeq 500. During library preparation, unique molecular identifiers were attached to individual cDNA molecules so that TCRs could be counted in a quantitative, reproducible way. Concerning the study's data processing: A median of about 89,000 TCRs per sample was observed, with a range of about 23,224 to 690,600. The Decombinator software suite was used to annotate V, J and CDR3 in the TCR reads. To make PS versus PT1 abundance plots, every sample was subsampled to the same number of TCRs (28,000). TCRs were defined as expanded if absent before sensitization and observed at least eight times at the 2-week time point. The raw public data were reprocessed by TCRdb itself: fastp quality trimming at Q25, MiXCR clonotype calling, in-frame beta chains only. CDR3 protein duplicates are merged, each entry listing the most common genes and DNA. The V and J calls reflect TCRdb's pipeline rather than the authors' work. Counted in this sample were tens of thousands of distinct CDR3 sequences; roughly a tenth of them appeared once. Clones ranked in the top ten supply 13% to 15% of the sample.

In light of the paper, this sample's time point label describes: patch test 2, 6 weeks after DPC sensitization. In the paper's terms, the treatment or condition label means: therapeutic diphenylcyclopropenone sensitization with weekly scalp DPC. Total RNA was isolated from unfractionated whole blood collected in Tempus Blood RNA tubes. At each patch-test visit, blood was drawn before the patch test was applied. Eligible patients were aged 18 to 70, diagnosed with alopecia, deemed suitable for DPC therapy, and excluded if pregnant. This clonotype has only a few counts. This clone's antigen is unknown. No qualities accompany the bases; no much larger clone lies one base away.

This sequence uses TRBV12-3 or TRBV12-4 and TRBJ1-1; the D gene remains uncertain. Sequenced material: whole blood, taken in connection with sensitization to the hapten diphenylcyclopropenone (DPC). This sequence was found in a woman aged 25 to 39 with alopecia areata. Some clones in this sample may be carry-over from other donors' samples. The nucleotide sequence reads as follows: TGTGCCAGCAGGCCGAACTCCATGAACACTGAAGCTTTCTTT. This is translated as CASRPNSMNTEAFF.